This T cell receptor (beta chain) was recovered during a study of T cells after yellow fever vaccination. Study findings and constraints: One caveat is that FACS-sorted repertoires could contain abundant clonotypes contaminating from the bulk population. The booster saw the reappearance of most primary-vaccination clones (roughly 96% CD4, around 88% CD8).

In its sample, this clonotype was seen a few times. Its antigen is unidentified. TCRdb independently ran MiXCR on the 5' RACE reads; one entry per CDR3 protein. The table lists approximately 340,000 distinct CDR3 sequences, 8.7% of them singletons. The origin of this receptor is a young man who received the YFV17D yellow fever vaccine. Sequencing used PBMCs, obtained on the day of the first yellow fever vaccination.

The chain's CDR3 is CASSRDTLSQETQYF. The CDR3 DNA sequence: TGTGCCAGCAGCCGGGACACCCTCAGCCAAGAGACCCAGTACTTC. This chain joins TRBV7-9 and TRBJ2-5; D perhaps matches TRBD1 (6 bases). CDR1 and CDR2 from the germline V gene are SEHNR and FQNEAQ (reference sequence). The CDR3 covers 15 residues. V lost 5 bases, J lost 1 base, and 14 bases lay in between.